These 30 T cell receptor beta chains were all obtained from the same sample, sequenced in a study of blood T cell repertoires in COVID-19. The protocol was immunoSEQ multiplex PCR, while the TCRdb copy is restricted to in-frame clones and leaves out a portion. Of 150,000 or so clones in the sample, around nine tenths were seen once. The sequenced material came from peripheral blood. The receptor set was obtained from a human donor in a cohort sampled during active COVID-19.

The CDR3 loop is CASSDGPYEQYF. In DNA form, the CDR3 reads TGTGCCAGCAGCGATGGGCCTTACGAGCAGTACTTC. This chain uses TRBV12-3 or TRBV12-4 with TRBJ2-7, with no clear D. V lost 6 bases and J 4 bases, leaving 10 bases between the germline ends. The CDR3 sequence is 12 residues long.

V usage is TRBV6-1 and J usage is TRBJ2-3; tentatively, D is TRBD2 (5 bases). CDR3 length equals 15 residues. Between the trimmed V and J ends, which lost 0 bases and 0 bases, there was a span of 7 bases. Germline V gene sequence: CDR1 MNHNS, CDR2 SASEGT. CDR3 DNA: TGTGCCAGCAGTGAAGCGGTAGCGAGCACAGATACGCAGTATTTT. This gives the protein CASSEAVASTDTQYF.

This clone has only one observation. This rearrangement joins TRBV11-2 to TRBJ2-3; TRBD1 is a possible D gene (6 bases). The germline gives CDR1 SGHAT, CDR2 FQNNGV. V shed 3 bases and J shed 0 bases, with 13 bases lying between them. The CDR3 spans 16 residues. As DNA, the CDR3 is TGTGCCAGCAGCTTCCGGGACACCCTCAGCACAGATACGCAGTATTTT. As protein: CASSFRDTLSTDTQYF.

The chain employs TRBV11-2 and TRBJ2-7; tentatively, D is TRBD1 (5 bases). The CDR3 is 14 residues long. The V end lost 1 base, the J end lost 2 bases, and 9 bases lay between the germline ends. Germline V gene sequence: CDR1 SGHAT, CDR2 FQNNGV. CDR3 DNA: TGTGCCAGCAGCTTAGCGCCAGGGACCTACGAGCAGTACTTC. This translates into CASSLAPGTYEQYF.

The chain is built from TRBV28 and TRBJ2-2, with D possibly matching TRBD2 (7 bases). This CDR3 is built from 15 residues. V was shortened by 4 bases and J by 5 bases, with 14 bases between the two germline ends. Germline CDR1 MDHEN, CDR2 SYDVKM. The CDR3 here is CASSSPGGVTGELFF. The CDR3 nucleotides read TGTGCCAGCAGTTCCCCGGGGGGCGTTACCGGGGAGCTGTTTTTT. Full variable domain (outside the CDR3, taken from reference TRBV28 and TRBJ2-2): DVKVTQSSRYLVKRTGEKVFLECVQDMDHENMFWYRQDPGLGLRLIYFSYDVKMKEKGDIPEGYSVSREKKERFSLILESASTNQTSMYLCASSSPGGVTGELFFGEGSRLTVL.

This sequence joins TRBV24-1 and TRBJ2-1, with D unresolved. Germline V gene sequence: CDR1 KGHDR, CDR2 SFDVKD. CDR3 length: 14 amino acids. The germline V and J ends were trimmed by 6 bases and 1 base, with 9 bases remaining between them. The CDR3 region has the DNA TGTGCCACCAGTCTAGATGCTTCCTACAATGAGCAGTTCTTC. This sequence encodes CATSLDASYNEQFF.

The rearrangement uses TRBV9 and TRBJ2-1; D possibly corresponds to TRBD1 (6 bases). Per germline, CDR1 SGDLS and CDR2 YYNGEE. V was shortened by 0 bases and J by 8 bases, with 15 bases between the two germline ends. CDR3 length equals 15 residues. The CDR3 DNA sequence: TGTGCCAGCAGCGTAGTCCAGGGGAGCCCCTATGAGCAGTTCTTC. It translates to CASSVVQGSPYEQFF.

The sample holds a few counts of this clone. This chain connects TRBV28 to TRBJ1-1; D perhaps matches TRBD1 (6 bases). CDR1 MDHEN and CDR2 SYDVKM come from the germline V gene. This CDR3 spans 13 amino acids. Trimming left V 7 bases short and J 4 bases short, with 13 bases between. The CDR3 region is CASNREWGTEAFF. The CDR3 nucleotides are TGTGCCAGCAACAGGGAATGGGGCACTGAAGCTTTCTTT.

This clone showed up many times. This chain uses TRBV11-2 with TRBJ1-6; TRBD1 might be the D (5 bases). Germline V CDR1 and CDR2: SGHAT, FQNNGV. There are 14 residues in the CDR3. Trimming removed 2 bases at V and 16 bases at J, with 18 bases between. The CDR3 sequence is CASSLWGPDVRLHF. CDR3 in DNA: TGTGCCAGCAGCTTATGGGGCCCGGACGTAAGGCTCCACTTT.

This sequence joins TRBV13 and TRBJ1-2; TRBD1 might be the D (5 bases). The V gene lost 7 bases and the J gene lost 6 bases, with 15 bases spanning the gap. Germline-derived CDR1 and CDR2 are PRHDT and FYEKMQ (reference sequence). The CDR3 has 13 residues. In DNA, the CDR3 is TGTGCCAGCACTCACAGGATCGGCCATGGCTACACCTTC. Amino acids: CASTHRIGHGYTF.

J is TRBJ2-1 and V is TRBV7-8; 11 bases match TRBD2. Germline-derived CDR1 and CDR2 are SGHVS and FQNEAQ. Losses at the gene ends were 5 bases for V and 10 bases for J; bases not matched to a gene: 10. The CDR3 sequence is 15 residues long. The CDR3 region has the DNA TGTGCCAGCAGCCCTAGCGGGGGGTTCCGCCCCGAGCAGTTCTTC. It is translated as CASSPSGGFRPEQFF.

The chain is built from TRBV3-1 (or the pseudogene TRBV3-2) and TRBJ2-5, with 11 bases fitting TRBD2. V shed 2 bases, J shed 0 bases, and the junction held 2 bases outside the gene matches. Germline lookup yields CDR1 LGHDT and CDR2 YNNKEL (reference sequence). CDR3 size: 16 residues. The CDR3 loop is CASSQPLAGDQETQYF. The CDR3 DNA reads as TGTGCCAGCAGCCAACCACTAGCGGGGGACCAAGAGACCCAGTACTTC.

This chain connects TRBV6-1 to TRBJ2-1, with 8 bases fitting TRBD2. The CDR3 sequence is 15 residues long. The V segment lost 1 base and the J segment 3 bases; nucleotides outside the gene matches: 2. Germline assignment: CDR1 MNHNS and CDR2 SASEGT. The CDR3 loop is CASSEGSGSYNEQFF. In DNA form, the CDR3 reads TGTGCCAGCAGTGAAGGGAGCGGGAGCTACAATGAGCAGTTCTTC.

V is TRBV7-2 and J is TRBJ2-7; D unclear. The length of the CDR3 is 13 residues. V was shortened by 5 bases and J by 6 bases, with 14 bases between the two germline ends. The V gene's germline CDR1 is SGHTA and CDR2 FQGNSA. The CDR3 loop reads CASSPRSFSEQYF. CDR3 nucleotide sequence: TGTGCCAGCAGCCCCCGTTCCTTCTCCGAGCAGTACTTC. The variable domain in full, completed from reference TRBV7-2 and TRBJ2-7, reads GAGVSQSPSNKVTEKGKDVELRCDPISGHTALYWYRQSLGQGLEFLIYFQGNSAPDKSGLPSDRFSAERTGGSVSTLTIQRTQQEDSAVYLCASSPRSFSEQYFGPGTRLTVT.

V usage is TRBV11-2 and J usage is TRBJ2-1; possible D gene TRBD2, 5 bases. The CDR3 loop spans 14 amino acids. Germline CDR1 is SGHAT and CDR2 is FQNNGV. Trimming took 1 base from V and 9 from J, leaving 13 bases between them. The CDR3 loop is CASSLVPFRGEQFF. In DNA, the CDR3 is TGTGCCAGCAGCTTAGTCCCGTTTCGGGGTGAGCAGTTCTTC.

The chain recombines TRBV6-1 with TRBJ2-7; D unresolved. Trimming took 2 bases from V and 2 from J, leaving 16 bases between them. Per germline, CDR1 MNHNS and CDR2 SASEGT. The CDR3 loop spans 16 amino acids. The CDR3 here is CASSELHRAPPYEQYF. CDR3 coding DNA: TGTGCCAGCAGTGAACTACACCGAGCGCCTCCCTACGAGCAGTACTTC.

The chain is built from TRBV2 and TRBJ1-6; 7 nucleotides line up with TRBD1. The CDR3 covers 14 residues. J lost 6 bases, V lost 6 bases, and 5 bases had no gene match. Germline CDR1 and CDR2: SNHLY and FYNNEI. DNA for the CDR3: TGTGCCAGCAGAACCGACAGGGTTAATTCACCCCTCCACTTT. The encoded protein is CASRTDRVNSPLHF.

This chain links TRBV9 with TRBJ2-1; possibly TRBD2 for D (6 bases). The CDR3 extends over 15 amino acids. Germline CDR1 SGDLS, CDR2 YYNGEE. Trimming took 0 bases from V and 8 from J, leaving 15 bases between them. CDR3 amino acids: CASSVAGVAFDEQFF. In DNA, the CDR3 is TGTGCCAGCAGCGTAGCGGGGGTCGCGTTTGATGAGCAGTTCTTC.

The chain has TRBV19 and TRBJ1-1; D perhaps matches TRBD1 (5 bases). The V end was cut by 5 bases, the J end by 2 bases, with 12 bases between. The CDR3 consists of 14 residues. Germline V gene lookup returns CDR1 LNHDA and CDR2 SQIVND (reference sequence). CDR3 DNA: TGTGCCAGTAGTCGCCGGGGGGGTAACACTGAAGCTTTCTTT. This encodes CASSRRGGNTEAFF.

This clone was picked up one time. The chain recombines TRBV27 with TRBJ1-1; 9 nucleotides line up with TRBD1. Trimming cost V 5 bases and J 0 bases; bases outside gene matches: 4. The V gene's germline CDR1 is MNHEY and CDR2 SMNVEV (reference sequence). This CDR3 is built from 15 residues. This chain's CDR3 is CASSATGGLNTEAFF. The CDR3 DNA sequence: TGTGCCAGCAGTGCAACAGGGGGCCTGAACACTGAAGCTTTCTTT.

The chain recombines TRBV5-5 with TRBJ2-6, with D unclear. CDR3 length equals 16 residues. Germline CDR1 is SGHKS and CDR2 is YYEKEE (reference sequence). With 0 bases removed from V and 2 bases from J, the gap between germline ends came to 9 bases. The CDR3 loop reads CASSLAVQAGANVLTF. DNA for the CDR3: TGTGCCAGCAGCTTGGCCGTGCAGGCTGGGGCCAACGTCCTGACTTTC. Full variable domain (missing parts from reference TRBV5-5 and TRBJ2-6): DAGVTQSPTHLIKTRGQQVTLRCSPISGHKSVSWYQQVLGQGPQFIFQYYEKEERGRGNFPDRFSARQFPNYSSELNVNALLLGDSALYLCASSLAVQAGANVLTFGAGSRLTVL.

V and J are TRBV28 and TRBJ2-7; TRBD1 matches at 9 bases. J lost 1 base, V lost 6 bases, and 1 base had no gene match. CDR3 length equals 13 residues. CDR1 and CDR2 from the germline V gene are MDHEN and SYDVKM. DNA of the CDR3: TGTGCCAGCAGGGGACAGGGATCCTACGAGCAGTACTTC. Translated: CASRGQGSYEQYF.

This chain connects TRBV28 to TRBJ1-1; no definite D call. The length of the CDR3 is 11 residues. Germline CDR1 MDHEN, CDR2 SYDVKM. Trimming shortened V by 6 bases and J by 2 bases, and 4 bases separated the two germline ends. Written as DNA, the CDR3 is TGTGCCAGCAGCACTAACACTGAAGCTTTCTTT. This translates into CASSTNTEAFF.

This clone was seen only once. The chain combines TRBV2 with TRBJ2-7; 7 bases align to TRBD1. Unmatched junction bases numbered 10, after V lost 8 bases and J lost 0 bases. Germline assignment: CDR1 SNHLY and CDR2 FYNNEI. The length of the CDR3 is 15 residues. The CDR3 sequence: CASLAFRDSSYEQYF. The CDR3 DNA follows: TGTGCCAGCTTAGCTTTCCGGGACAGCTCCTACGAGCAGTACTTC.

V gene TRBV25-1 combines with J gene TRBJ1-4; D is ambiguous. V lost 1 base, J lost 8 bases, and 11 bases lay in between. Germline V lookup: CDR1 MGHDK, CDR2 SYGVNS. The CDR3 runs to 14 residues. The DNA for the CDR3 is TGTGCCAGCAGTGAATCGAATCTCCGGGAAAAACTGTTTTTT. Translation: CASSESNLREKLFF.

The chain uses TRBV7-3 and TRBJ1-6, with 10 positions matching TRBD1. CDR3 size: 14 residues. CDR1 is SGHTA, CDR2 FQGTGA, per germline. J gave up 10 bases and V 5 bases, and 5 bases lay outside the gene matches. The DNA for the CDR3 is TGTGCCAGCAGCACCGGGACAGGGGACTCACCCCTCCACTTT. Translated, it gives CASSTGTGDSPLHF.

The chain joins TRBV29-1 to TRBJ2-7, with TRBD1 identical over 10 bases. With V trimmed by 0 bases and J by 2 bases, 7 bases remained unmatched. CDR1 SQVTM and CDR2 ANQGSEA come from the germline V gene. The CDR3 contains 16 residues. This CDR3 is CSVEDPDRGPPYEQYF. CDR3 bases: TGCAGCGTTGAAGACCCCGACAGGGGGCCCCCCTACGAGCAGTACTTC.

The chain recombines TRBV7-2 with TRBJ1-6, with D perhaps matching TRBD1 (5 bases). The V gene lost 5 bases and the J gene lost 0 bases, with 17 bases spanning the gap. The germline CDR1 and CDR2 sequences are SGHTA and FQGNSA. The CDR3 consists of 18 residues. CDR3 region: CASSPAGGDSSYNSPLHF. For the CDR3, the DNA is TGTGCCAGCAGCCCCGCTGGAGGGGATAGCTCCTATAATTCACCCCTCCACTTT.

This clone was observed a single time. This chain joins TRBV5-5 and TRBJ2-2; D perhaps matches TRBD2 (6 bases). There are 16 residues in the CDR3. Trimming pared 2 bases from V and 2 bases from J, leaving 13 bases between. Looked up from germline, CDR1 is SGHKS and CDR2 is YYEKEE (reference sequence). The CDR3 spells CASSFTGTSNTGELFF. The CDR3, as DNA: TGTGCCAGCAGCTTCACCGGGACTTCTAACACCGGGGAGCTGTTTTTT.

The V call is TRBV5-6, the J call TRBJ2-7; D may be TRBD1 (5 bases). V lost 3 bases, J lost 3 bases, and 10 bases lay in between. CDR1 SGHDT and CDR2 YYEEEE come from the germline V gene. The CDR3 loop spans 13 amino acids. CDR3 loop: CASSSTGRYEQYF. DNA of the CDR3: TGTGCCAGCAGCTCCACAGGACGCTACGAGCAGTACTTC.